The present T cell receptor (beta chain) was sequenced within a study of T cells after yellow fever vaccination. Study results and limitations: In post-booster samples, most primary-vaccination clones reappeared (approximately 96% CD4, around 87% CD8). One caveat is that FACS-sorted repertoires could contain abundant clonotypes contaminating from the bulk population.

The CDR3 loop spans 15 amino acids. The V gene's germline CDR1 is WSHSY and CDR2 SAAADI. V dropped 2 bases and J dropped 8; count of bases not matched to a gene: 4. This clonotype has a handful of counts. Its matching antigen is unknown. A universal primer site and UMIs were added as TCR cDNA was made by 5'RACE template switching. From the 5' RACE reads, TCRdb called clonotypes with MiXCR, one entry per CDR3 protein. In the table there are fewer than 150,000 distinct CDR3 sequences, 7.7% of which are singletons. V is TRBV10-2 and J is TRBJ2-1; 12 nucleotides align to TRBD2. The sample consisted of CD4+ T cells sorted from PBMCs, taken 5 days after the yellow fever booster vaccination. The receptor's source is a man aged 30 to 39 who received the YFV17D yellow fever vaccine. The CDR3 nucleotides are TGCGCCAGCAGTGAGACTAGCGGGAGGCTCTATGAGCAGTTCTTC. It translates to CASSETSGRLYEQFF.